This T cell receptor (beta chain) comes out of a study of blood T cell repertoires in COVID-19. Overall study: COVID-19 samples collected from the United States, Italy and Spain covered acute and convalescent phases.

This clone was seen a handful of times. V was clipped by 0 bases and J by 4 bases, with 16 bases between them. Germline CDR1 is KGHSH and CDR2 is LQKENI. CDR3 size: 17 residues. In the study's own analysis: Cell counts per sample came from amplifying reference gene primers. Repertoires were generated with immunoSEQ multiplex PCR, while TCRdb's copy carries only in-frame clones and drops some. For V, J and clone size, that table is used; D and trimming come from the DNA. Here the sample spans some 250,000 clones, approximately 78% being singletons. The chain employs TRBV18 and TRBJ2-1, with TRBD1 as a possible D gene (6 bases). The TCR sequence derives from a woman aged 18 to 35 with acute or convalescent COVID-19. Specimen: peripheral blood. The CDR3 protein is CASSPPDRWGRYNEQFF. DNA of the CDR3: TGTGCCAGCTCACCACCTGACCGCTGGGGGCGTTACAATGAGCAGTTCTTC.